This is a list of T cell receptor beta chains from one sample in a study of CD8+CD57+ T cells in acquired aplastic anemia. TCRdb called the reads again in MiXCR, with one record for every CDR3 protein. This sample has roughly 170,000 distinct CDR3 sequences, with nearly 50% found just once. The specimen was sorted CD4+, CD8+, or CD8+CD57+ T cells (not recorded which) from PBMCs. These receptors originate from a human donor with aplastic anemia. Each CDR3 is given without its conserved first and last residue.

v_call | cdr3_aa
TRBV20-1 | SAASGDAYEQY
TRBV19 | ASSIEGFYEQY
TRBV7-9 | ASNQIQTENPPLH
TRBV20-1 | SASRGGNQPQH
TRBV3-1 | ASSQVTSGDTQY
TRBV3-1 | ASSQATDEQY
TRBV7-9 | ASSLAGGYEQY
TRBV5-1 | ASSSRTEQY
TRBV4-1 | ASSQDLNIQY
TRBV19 | ASSLTGEQPQH
TRBV20-1 | SGKSPGQGPYEQY
TRBV6-5 | ASSSGPASSGANVLT